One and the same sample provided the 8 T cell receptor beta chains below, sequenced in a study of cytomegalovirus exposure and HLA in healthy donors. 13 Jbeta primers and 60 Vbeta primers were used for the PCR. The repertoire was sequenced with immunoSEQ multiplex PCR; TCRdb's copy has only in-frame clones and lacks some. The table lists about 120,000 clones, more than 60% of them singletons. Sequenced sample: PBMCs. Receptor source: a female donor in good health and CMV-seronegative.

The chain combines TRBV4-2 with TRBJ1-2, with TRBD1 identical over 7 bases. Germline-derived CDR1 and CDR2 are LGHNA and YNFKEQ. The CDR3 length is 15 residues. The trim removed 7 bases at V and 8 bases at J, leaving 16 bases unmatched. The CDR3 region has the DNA TGTGCCAGCACCTACAAGACGGACAGGCGCTTAGGCTACACCTTC. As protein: CASTYKTDRRLGYTF.

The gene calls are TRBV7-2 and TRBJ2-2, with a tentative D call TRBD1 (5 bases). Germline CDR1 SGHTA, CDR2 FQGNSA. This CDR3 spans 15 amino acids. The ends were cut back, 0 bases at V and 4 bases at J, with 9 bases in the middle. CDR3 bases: TGTGCCAGCAGCTTAGCCCCAGGGCCCACCGGGGAGCTGTTTTTT. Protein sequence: CASSLAPGPTGELFF.

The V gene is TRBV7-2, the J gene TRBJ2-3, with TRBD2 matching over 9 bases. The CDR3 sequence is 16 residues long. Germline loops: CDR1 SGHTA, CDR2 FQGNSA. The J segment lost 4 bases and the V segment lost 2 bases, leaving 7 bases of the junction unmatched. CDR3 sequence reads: CASSLFSSGGSDTQYF. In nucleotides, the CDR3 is TGTGCCAGCAGCTTATTTTCGAGCGGGGGGTCAGATACGCAGTATTTT.

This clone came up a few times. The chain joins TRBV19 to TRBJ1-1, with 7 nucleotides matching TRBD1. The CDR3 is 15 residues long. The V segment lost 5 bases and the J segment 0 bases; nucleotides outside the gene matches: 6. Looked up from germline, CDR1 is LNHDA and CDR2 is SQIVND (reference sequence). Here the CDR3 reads CASSSWTGLNTEAFF. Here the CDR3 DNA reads TGTGCCAGTAGTTCCTGGACAGGCCTGAACACTGAAGCTTTCTTT. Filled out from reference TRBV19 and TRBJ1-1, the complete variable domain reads DGGITQSPKYLFRKEGQNVTLSCEQNLNHDAMYWYRQDPGQGLRLIYYSQIVNDFQKGDIAEGYSVSREKKESFPLTVTSAQKNPTAFYLCASSSWTGLNTEAFFGQGTRLTVV.

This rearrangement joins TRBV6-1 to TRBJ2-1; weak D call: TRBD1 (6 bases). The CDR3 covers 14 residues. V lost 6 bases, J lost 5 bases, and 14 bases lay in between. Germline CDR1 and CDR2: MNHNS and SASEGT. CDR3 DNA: TGTGCCAGCAGGACGATACAGGGCAACAATGAGCAGTTCTTC. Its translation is CASRTIQGNNEQFF.

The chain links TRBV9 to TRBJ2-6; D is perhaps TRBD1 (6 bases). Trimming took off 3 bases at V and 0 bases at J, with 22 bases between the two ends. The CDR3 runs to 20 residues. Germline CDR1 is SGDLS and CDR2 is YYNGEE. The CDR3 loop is CASSAPRNRAPSSGANVLTF. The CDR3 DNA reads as TGTGCCAGCAGCGCCCCTCGGAACAGGGCCCCATCCTCTGGGGCCAACGTCCTGACTTTC.

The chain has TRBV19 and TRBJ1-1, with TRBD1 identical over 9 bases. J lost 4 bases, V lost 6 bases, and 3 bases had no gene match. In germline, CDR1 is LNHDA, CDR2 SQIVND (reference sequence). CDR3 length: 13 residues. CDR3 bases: TGTGCCAGTAGCTCGGACAGGGGCACTGAAGCTTTCTTT. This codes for CASSSDRGTEAFF.

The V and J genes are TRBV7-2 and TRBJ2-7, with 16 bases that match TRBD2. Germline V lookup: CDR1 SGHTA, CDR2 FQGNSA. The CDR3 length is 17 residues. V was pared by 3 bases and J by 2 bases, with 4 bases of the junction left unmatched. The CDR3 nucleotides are TGTGCCAGCAGCTTGGCCGGGACTAGCGGGGGGGCCTACGAGCAGTACTTC. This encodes CASSLAGTSGGAYEQYF.